Following are 5 T cell receptor beta chains from one sample sequenced in a study of OX40 agonist ivuxolimab in advanced cancers. Assay: immunoSEQ multiplex PCR; the TCRdb copy retains only in-frame clones and omits some. The sample lists more than 35,000 clones; about nine tenths were seen once. The sequences come from CD4+ or CD8+ T cells sorted from blood, collected in a trial of the OX40 agonist ivuxolimab. Receptors were obtained from an adult with an advanced solid tumor such as melanoma, head and neck, liver or kidney cancer.

The V gene is TRBV14, the J gene TRBJ1-4; D unclear. Trimming pared 4 bases from V and 10 bases from J, leaving 13 bases between. Germline V gene lookup returns CDR1 SGHDN and CDR2 FVKESK. The CDR3 length is 13 residues. The CDR3: CASSRTQVGKLFF. DNA for the CDR3: TGTGCCAGCAGCCGGACGCAGGTGGGAAAACTGTTTTTT.

This sequence joins TRBV11-2 and TRBJ2-7, with 10 bases matching TRBD2. Germline V gene sequence: CDR1 SGHAT, CDR2 FQNNGV. The ends lost 3 bases at V and 3 bases at J; junction bases unmatched: 2. This CDR3 comprises 14 residues. CDR3: CASSFASGGYEQYF. The CDR3 coding sequence is TGTGCCAGCAGCTTCGCTAGCGGGGGCTACGAGCAGTACTTC. Combining the CDR3 with reference TRBV11-2 and TRBJ2-7 gives the whole variable domain EAGVAQSPRYKIIEKRQSVAFWCNPISGHATLYWYQQILGQGPKLLIQFQNNGVVDDSQLPKDRFSAERLKGVDSTLKIQPAKLEDSAVYLCASSFASGGYEQYFGPGTRLTVT.

The chain is built from TRBV6-6 and TRBJ2-7, with D perhaps matching TRBD1 (6 bases). V was clipped by 5 bases and J by 0 bases, with 14 bases between them. Germline assignment: CDR1 MNHNY and CDR2 SVGAGI (reference sequence). This CDR3 has 15 amino acids. Written as DNA, the CDR3 is TGTGCCAGCAGTCTAGTCCGGGACAACTCCTACGAGCAGTACTTC. This sequence encodes CASSLVRDNSYEQYF.

The count of this clone is one. A much larger clone lies one base from this, so it may be a read error. At the DNA level, this CDR3 is encoded by other sequences in the same sample as well. The genes are TRBV4-3 and TRBJ2-2; a weak D match, TRBD2 (6 bases). CDR1 and CDR2 from the germline V gene are LGHNA and YSLEER. V lost 0 bases, J lost 0 bases, and 8 bases lay in between. The CDR3 has 16 amino acids. CDR3 nucleotides: TGCGCCAGCAGCCAAGAAGGAGGGGCGAACACCGGGGAGCTGTTTTTT. This encodes CASSQEGGANTGELFF.

V usage is TRBV11-1 and J usage is TRBJ2-5; the D gene could be TRBD1 or TRBD2 (5 bases each). The CDR3 runs to 15 residues. Germline V gene lookup returns CDR1 SGHAT and CDR2 FQDESV (reference sequence). Trimming took off 5 bases at V and 2 bases at J, with 15 bases between the two ends. DNA of the CDR3: TGTGCCAGCAGCCCCTCCGAGGGGTATCAAGAGACCCAGTACTTC. Translating it yields CASSPSEGYQETQYF.